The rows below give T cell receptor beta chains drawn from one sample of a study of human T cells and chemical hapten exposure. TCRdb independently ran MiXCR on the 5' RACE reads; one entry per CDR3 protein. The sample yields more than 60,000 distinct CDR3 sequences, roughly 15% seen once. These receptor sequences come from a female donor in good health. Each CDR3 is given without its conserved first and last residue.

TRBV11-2,ASSLVGTGGEKLF
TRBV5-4,ASSLVLDPDTQY
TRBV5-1,ASSQAGTNTEAF
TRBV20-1,SARDRSGGHLYEQY
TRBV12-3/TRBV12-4,ASRYRENEAF
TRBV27,ASSWPGLGMGTQY
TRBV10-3,AISPGLGLMNTEAF
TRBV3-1,ASSLASGTRH
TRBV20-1,SASGGPFYRYGYT
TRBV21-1,ASSKGGLGGGNGGYT
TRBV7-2,ASSLSPEVTGELF